These 32 T cell receptor beta chains came from one sample sequenced in a study of identical twins. TCRdb used MiXCR to reprocess the 5' RACE reads, holding one entry per CDR3 protein. This sample has roughly 200,000 distinct CDR3 sequences, with approximately 16% found just once. Another study also made use of these data, one on T cells expressing NK-cell markers.

The sequencing input was CD8+ T cells sorted from blood. The source is a woman aged 18-35 years in good health.

Written as DNA, the CDR3 is TGTGCCACCAGCAGAGTTGGCACTAGCACAGATACGCAGTATTTT. Protein product: CATSRVGTSTDTQYF. The rearrangement joins TRBV15 to TRBJ2-3; D is uncertain. The germline V gene has CDR1 LNHNV and CDR2 YYDKDF (reference sequence). Deletions cut 1 base from V and 0 bases from J, with 8 bases between. This CDR3 contains 15 residues. The full variable domain, completed using reference TRBV15 and TRBJ2-3, is DAMVIQNPRYQVTQFGKPVTLSCSQTLNHNVMYWYQQKSSQAPKLLFHYYDKDFNNEADTPDNFQSRRPNTSFCFLDIRSPGLGDTAMYLCATSRVGTSTDTQYFGPGTRLTVL.

The sample holds a few counts of this clonotype. V usage is TRBV7-9 and J usage is TRBJ2-1; D call uncertain. Trimming removed 2 bases at V and 0 bases at J, with 8 bases between. CDR1 SEHNR and CDR2 FQNEAQ come from the germline V gene (reference sequence). The CDR3 has 15 amino acids. CDR3 DNA: TGTGCCAGCAGCTTACCCTACAGCTCCTACAATGAGCAGTTCTTC. It is translated as CASSLPYSSYNEQFF.

The chain is built from TRBV12-2 and TRBJ2-3. TRBV12-2 constitutes a pseudogene. The CDR3 runs 16 residues. CDR3 sequence reads: CASRLVNTEAGDTQYF. In nucleotides, the CDR3 is TGTGCAAGTCGCTTAGTGAACACTGAGGCCGGAGATACGCAGTATTTT.

The gene calls are TRBV18 and TRBJ2-7, with D perhaps being TRBD1 or TRBD2 (5 bases each). The CDR3 is 14 amino acids. CDR1 and CDR2 (germline): KGHSH, LQKENI. V was cut by 5 bases and J by 3 bases, with 14 bases left in between. The CDR3 here is CASSETGTVYEQYF. In DNA, the CDR3 is TGTGCCAGCTCAGAGACTGGGACGGTCTACGAGCAGTACTTC. The full variable domain, rest sourced from reference TRBV18 and TRBJ2-7, is NAGVMQNPRHLVRRRGQEARLRCSPMKGHSHVYWYRQLPEEGLKFMVYLQKENIIDESGMPKERFSAEFPKEGPSILRIQQVVRGDSAAYFCASSETGTVYEQYFGPGTRLTVT.

The count of this clonotype is one. CDR3 loop: CSARGTVSYEQYF. CDR3 coding DNA: TGCAGTGCTAGAGGGACGGTCTCCTACGAGCAGTACTTC. This sequence joins TRBV20-1 and TRBJ2-7; D remains ambiguous. The CDR3 totals 13 residues. V lost 1 base and J 0 bases, leaving 7 bases between the germline ends. Germline lookup yields CDR1 DFQATT and CDR2 SNEGSKA (reference sequence).

V is TRBV6-2 or TRBV6-3 and J is TRBJ1-2; D gene unclear. The germline CDR1 and CDR2 sequences are MNHEY and SVGEGT. The V and J ends lost 2 bases and 4 bases respectively, with 8 bases between them. This CDR3 spans 13 amino acids. CDR3 in amino acids: CASSYGEVYGYTF. CDR3 DNA: TGTGCCAGCAGTTACGGGGAGGTCTATGGCTACACCTTC.

The genes are TRBV10-1 and TRBJ2-1, with D possibly TRBD2 on 5 matching bases. Germline values: CDR1 WNHNN, CDR2 SYGVQD (reference sequence). Trimming shortened V by 3 bases and J by 6 bases, and 21 bases separated the two germline ends. This CDR3 comprises 17 residues. CDR3 in DNA: TGCGCCAGCAGTGATGGAGGCGAACTCCCCGAAGGCAATGAGCAGTTCTTC. Translation: CASSDGGELPEGNEQFF.

Concerning this clonotype: An end of the junction differs from the germline gene, which may be a read error. This chain links TRBV10-1 with TRBJ2-7; tentative D call: TRBD1 (5 bases). The CDR3 covers 15 residues. From germline, CDR1 is WNHNN and CDR2 SYGVQD (reference sequence). In DNA form, the CDR3 reads TGCACCAGCAGTGAGTATGGACACCCAACACCCGAGCAGTACTTC. It translates to CTSSEYGHPTPEQYF.

In this sample, this clonotype turned up a few times. CDR3 bases: TGCAGTGCTACGGGAGCGTACTACGAGCAGTACTTC. It yields the protein CSATGAYYEQYF. The V call is TRBV20-1, the J call TRBJ2-7; weak D call: TRBD2 (6 bases). The V gene's germline CDR1 is DFQATT and CDR2 SNEGSKA (reference sequence). V gave up 4 bases and J gave up 3 bases, with 10 bases separating them. The CDR3 is 12 residues long.

This chain uses TRBV20-1 with TRBJ1-1, with a weak D call TRBD1 (5 bases). Germline loops: CDR1 DFQATT, CDR2 SNEGSKA (reference sequence). The ends were cut back, 5 bases at V and 5 bases at J, with 15 bases in the middle. The length of the CDR3 is 13 residues. The CDR3 reads CSARGGRRTEAFF. The CDR3 DNA sequence: TGCAGTGCTCGCGGGGGACGCAGAACTGAAGCTTTCTTT.

The rearrangement links TRBV25-1 to TRBJ1-1; D unclear. The CDR3 is 16 amino acids. In germline, CDR1 is MGHDK, CDR2 SYGVNS. V lost 5 bases and J 1 base, leaving 17 bases between the germline ends. Here the CDR3 DNA reads TGTGCCAGCAGTAACCAAAGGCAGTTCGGGAACACTGAAGCTTTCTTT. Translating it yields CASSNQRQFGNTEAFF.

The chain joins TRBV4-3 to TRBJ2-3, with 7 bases that match TRBD1. With V trimmed by 0 bases and J by 4 bases, 4 bases remained unmatched. Germline CDR1 is LGHNA and CDR2 is YSLEER. This CDR3 contains 15 residues. The DNA for the CDR3 is TGCGCCAGCAGCCAAGACAGGGGGATGGCAGATACGCAGTATTTT. As protein: CASSQDRGMADTQYF.

The chain employs TRBV12-3 or TRBV12-4 and TRBJ1-2; D is unresolved. The CDR3 is 14 amino acids. The ends were cut back, 6 bases at V and 4 bases at J, with 15 bases in the middle. This CDR3 is CASSSAVYGYGYTF. Here the CDR3 DNA reads TGTGCCAGCAGCTCTGCGGTTTATGGCTATGGCTACACCTTC.

This clonotype turned up a few times. For the CDR3, the DNA is TGTGCCAGCAGCAAAGATCATACAGGGGGAGGTGAACTCTACCGGGCTCCCTCCTACGAGCAGTACTTC. Translated, it gives CASSKDHTGGGELYRAPSYEQYF. The chain combines TRBV21-1 with TRBJ2-7; the D call TRBD1 from the table was never checked on the DNA. TRBV21-1 is termed a pseudogene. This CDR3 has 23 amino acids.

The V and J genes are TRBV9 and TRBJ2-3, with D maybe TRBD1 (6 bases). Germline V CDR1 and CDR2: SGDLS, YYNGEE. Trimming removed 0 bases from V and 3 bases from J, with 14 bases in between. This CDR3 is built from 16 residues. Written as DNA, the CDR3 is TGTGCCAGCAGCGTAGGGGCAGGGGTAATGACAGATACGCAGTATTTT. Its protein is CASSVGAGVMTDTQYF.

This clonotype was found a few times. This chain connects TRBV20-1 to TRBJ2-3; 7 bases are a match to TRBD2. The CDR3 covers 14 residues. J gave up 4 bases and V 5 bases, and 9 bases lay outside the gene matches. Germline CDR1 is DFQATT and CDR2 is SNEGSKA (reference sequence). CDR3 nucleotides: TGCAGTGCTCCGACTAGCCGGGGCGCAGATACGCAGTATTTT. Translated, it gives CSAPTSRGADTQYF.

This clonotype was observed many times. This sequence joins TRBV12-3 or TRBV12-4 and TRBJ2-3; D is perhaps TRBD2 (6 bases). The length of the CDR3 is 15 residues. V was clipped by 5 bases and J by 0 bases, with 12 bases between them. The CDR3: CASSTGTSSTDTQYF. CDR3 sequence (DNA): TGTGCCAGCAGTACCGGGACTTCAAGCACAGATACGCAGTATTTT.

This clonotype was found a few times. The rearrangement links TRBV5-1 to TRBJ2-7; TRBD2 agrees at 15 bases. Germline assignment: CDR1 SGHRS and CDR2 YFSETQ. The CDR3 is made up of 16 amino acids. The J segment lost 5 bases and the V segment lost 4 bases, leaving 7 bases of the junction unmatched. CDR3 nucleotide sequence: TGCGCCAGCAGCCCCTGGACTAGCGGGGGGGCAGACGAGCAGTACTTC. This sequence encodes CASSPWTSGGADEQYF.

V usage is TRBV29-1 and J usage is TRBJ1-1; a possible D gene is TRBD1 (5 bases). Trimming pared 2 bases from V and 10 bases from J, leaving 14 bases between. Germline CDR1 is SQVTM and CDR2 is ANQGSEA. The CDR3 covers 12 residues. The CDR3 loop reads CSVESGDGGAFF. As DNA, the CDR3 is TGCAGCGTTGAAAGCGGGGATGGGGGAGCTTTCTTT.

This chain connects TRBV7-8 to TRBJ2-4; tentative D call: TRBD2 (5 bases). This CDR3 region has 15 residues. The V end lost 2 bases, the J end lost 6 bases, and 14 bases lay between the germline ends. Germline lookup yields CDR1 SGHVS and CDR2 FQNEAQ. The CDR3 DNA reads TGTGCCAGCAGCTTATATGTGGGAGCGATAAACATTCAGTACTTC. Protein sequence: CASSLYVGAINIQYF.

V usage is TRBV12-3 or TRBV12-4 and J usage is TRBJ2-1; 12 bases line up with TRBD2. V gave up 3 bases and J gave up 8 bases; unmatched junction bases: 14. CDR3 length equals 18 residues. The CDR3 sequence is CASSFYPRRLAGVHEQFF. The DNA of the CDR3 is TGTGCCAGCAGTTTCTATCCCCGGCGACTAGCGGGAGTTCATGAGCAGTTCTTC.

The rearrangement joins TRBV20-1 to TRBJ2-1, with D unresolved. CDR3 length equals 13 residues. Germline CDR1 is DFQATT and CDR2 is SNEGSKA (reference sequence). V was shortened by 0 bases and J by 5 bases, with 8 bases between the two germline ends. CDR3 in amino acids: CSARDPADNEQFF. The CDR3 coding sequence is TGCAGTGCTAGAGATCCGGCGGACAATGAGCAGTTCTTC.

The genes are TRBV20-1 and TRBJ1-1; no firm D call. The CDR3 has 11 residues. Per germline, CDR1 DFQATT and CDR2 SNEGSKA (reference sequence). Trimming left V 3 bases short and J 8 bases short, with 10 bases between. The CDR3 protein is CSASWQREAFF. DNA of the CDR3: TGCAGTGCTAGCTGGCAGCGAGAAGCTTTCTTT.

The chain recombines TRBV6-2 or TRBV6-3 with TRBJ2-7; D not resolved. The CDR3 sequence is 12 residues long. The V gene's germline CDR1 is MNHEY and CDR2 SVGEGT. With 1 base removed from V and 5 bases from J, the gap between germline ends came to 6 bases. Here the CDR3 reads CASSYYWDEQYF. The CDR3 DNA reads as TGTGCCAGCAGTTACTACTGGGACGAGCAGTACTTC.

In its sample, this clonotype was seen a few times. This chain connects TRBV2 to TRBJ2-3; 13 bases map to TRBD2. V trimming: 8 bases; J trimming: 6 bases; junction bases outside the gene matches: 11. This CDR3 comprises 16 residues. Per the germline V gene, CDR1 is SNHLY and CDR2 is FYNNEI. Written as DNA, the CDR3 is TGTGCCAGCTCACCGGGACTAGCGGGGACCGGTGATACGCAGTATTTT. Its protein product is CASSPGLAGTGDTQYF.

This clonotype was seen more than once but under ten times. The rearrangement uses TRBV7-3 and TRBJ2-2; D not certain. Trimming removed 5 bases at V and 7 bases at J, with 20 bases between. Per germline, CDR1 SGHTA and CDR2 FQGTGA. The CDR3 is 16 residues long. CDR3 protein: CASSPSILGQHGELFF. CDR3 DNA sequence: TGTGCCAGCAGCCCCTCGATCTTGGGTCAGCACGGGGAGCTGTTTTTT.

The V call is TRBV7-9, the J call TRBJ1-1, with TRBD1 matching 7 bases. Losses at the gene ends were 7 bases for V and 7 bases for J; bases not matched to a gene: 6. This CDR3 has 12 amino acids. The germline gives CDR1 SEHNR, CDR2 FQNEAQ (reference sequence). CDR3 coding DNA: TGTGCCAGCACTCCAGGGGGGATTGAAGCTTTCTTT. Translating it yields CASTPGGIEAFF.

The chain carries TRBV5-1 and TRBJ1-2, with TRBD1 matching 7 bases. The CDR3 sequence is 14 residues long. With 5 bases clipped from V and 1 base from J, the junction kept 5 bases outside the gene matches. Germline loops: CDR1 SGHRS, CDR2 YFSETQ. The CDR3 DNA is TGCGCCAGCAGGGGGGACAGCCTTAACTATGGCTACACCTTC. Translation: CASRGDSLNYGYTF.

The J gene is TRBJ2-1, the V gene TRBV20-1; either TRBD1 or TRBD2 may fit D (6 bases each). Germline loops: CDR1 DFQATT, CDR2 SNEGSKA (reference sequence). V lost 6 bases, J lost 7 bases, and 19 bases lay in between. This CDR3 contains 14 residues. The CDR3 loop is CSAYTIGGMNEQFF. CDR3 DNA: TGCAGTGCCTATACTATAGGGGGGATGAATGAGCAGTTCTTC.

This clonotype turned up a few times. The chain carries TRBV4-3 and TRBJ1-6, with D possibly TRBD1 on 6 matching bases. V was pared by 10 bases and J by 5 bases, with 9 bases between. Per the germline V gene, CDR1 is LGHNA and CDR2 is YSLEER. The CDR3 is 12 amino acids. CDR3 residues: CATRQDNSPLHF. CDR3 DNA sequence: TGCGCCACCCGACAGGATAATTCACCCCTCCACTTT.

This chain uses TRBV27 with TRBJ2-1; D is unresolved. V dropped 3 bases and J dropped 7 bases, with 7 bases sitting between them. Germline-derived CDR1 and CDR2 are MNHEY and SMNVEV (reference sequence). The CDR3 sequence is 12 residues long. This chain's CDR3 is CASSFRGNEQFF. Written as DNA, the CDR3 is TGTGCCAGCAGTTTCCGCGGAAATGAGCAGTTCTTC.

The table lists this clonotype with many counts. The chain links TRBV7-9 to TRBJ2-2, with 8 bases lining up with TRBD1. The junction had 7 bases not matched to a gene; V was cut back by 8 bases and J by 5 bases. The CDR3 contains 14 residues. Germline CDR1 SEHNR, CDR2 FQNEAQ (reference sequence). The CDR3 DNA reads TGTGCCAGCGGTGGACAGGGTCGGACCGGGGAGCTGTTTTTT. Translating gives CASGGQGRTGELFF.